Below are 4 T cell receptor beta chains sequenced from a single sample in a study of T cell repertoires in cytomegalovirus infection (dated by TCRdb to about 2019). Sequenced using an Illumina HiSeq 1500. In-frame beta chains were kept once TCRdb had trimmed the public reads at Q25 with fastp and called clones with MiXCR. Duplicate CDR3 protein sequences are folded into a single record with the most common DNA and genes. The sample table records 400,000 to 550,000 distinct CDR3 sequences; roughly 12% of these occur just once. The ten largest clones take up roughly a tenth of the sample. The sample was PBMCs. These receptors were taken from a human donor in good health (CMV status not recorded). Some clones in this sample may be carry-over from other donors' samples.

At least ten counts were recorded for this clonotype. This chain links TRBV11-2 with TRBJ1-3; TRBD1 agrees at 9 bases. The germline CDR1 and CDR2 sequences are SGHAT and FQNNGV. Trimming took 9 bases from V and 2 from J; bases not matched to a gene: 2. The CDR3 covers 13 residues. CDR3 in amino acids: CASGQGTGNTIYF. CDR3 nucleotides: TGTGCCAGTGGACAGGGGACTGGAAACACCATATATTTT.

Notes on this clonotype: A much bigger clone sits one base away, suggesting this may be a read error. This sequence joins TRBV6-1 and TRBJ2-3; possible D gene TRBD2, 5 bases. CDR3 length: 12 amino acids. V shed 5 bases and J shed 6 bases, with 9 bases lying between them. Germline V gene sequence: CDR1 MNHNS, CDR2 SASEGT. The CDR3 DNA follows: TGTGCCAGCAGTAAGTGGGAGGATACGCAGTATTTT. It codes for CASSKWEDTQYF.

At least ten counts were recorded for this clonotype. The chain employs TRBV6-1 and TRBJ1-1; D ambiguous. This CDR3 is 12 amino acids long. The germline gives CDR1 MNHNS, CDR2 SASEGT. Between the trimmed V and J ends, which lost 7 bases and 5 bases, there was a span of 11 bases. CDR3 protein: CASNRRGTEAFF. The CDR3 DNA is TGTGCCAGCAATCGACGAGGGACTGAAGCTTTCTTT.

Worth noting for this clonotype: Being one base from a much bigger clone, this may be a read error. The chain combines TRBV19 with TRBJ1-5; D is ambiguous. Deletions cut 4 bases from V and 5 bases from J, with 12 bases between. CDR1 and CDR2 (germline): LNHDA, SQIVND (reference sequence). The CDR3 sequence is 14 residues long. This CDR3 is CASSTSPLDQPQHF. For the CDR3, the DNA is TGTGCCAGTAGTACATCCCCCCTGGATCAGCCCCAGCATTTT.